This T cell receptor (beta chain) was observed in a study of T cells in localized non-small cell lung cancer. This clone occurred once. The antigen remains unidentified. Study-wide findings and caveats: There was higher T cell clonality in uninvolved adjacent lung than in tumor, and it was highest there. Median around 54 top-100 tumor clones were shared with paired adjacent lung. The study linked higher blood T cell density to longer overall survival. Sequence data derive from only one tumor region, so heterogeneity remains possible.

The CDR3 length is 13 residues. Germline V gene lookup returns CDR1 GTSNPN and CDR2 SVGIG (reference sequence). V was clipped by 5 bases and J by 6 bases; unmatched bases: 8. Produced via immunoSEQ multiplex PCR; TCRdb's table is partial and in-frame only. The sample contains approximately 22,000 clones, around 90% of which appear only once. The sample here was peripheral blood, taken before any cancer treatment. The sequence came from a male donor older than 55 with stage I squamous cell lung carcinoma. The chain recombines TRBV30 with TRBJ1-2; 8 bases fit TRBD1. The DNA for the CDR3 is TGTGCCTGGGCGAGACAGGGGTGGAATGGCTACACCTTC. This encodes CAWARQGWNGYTF.